This T cell receptor beta chain was profiled in a study of T cell changes during pregnancy in multiple sclerosis (dated by TCRdb to 2018 to 2020). Concerning the study at large: The study looked at changes in the T cell repertoire across pregnancy in women with multiple sclerosis.

Libraries came from the immunoSEQ multiplex PCR assay. This is the immuneACCESS table as TCRdb keeps it, with only in-frame sequences that have V and J called. A part of the clones is gone; compared with another copy, unresolved V genes explain less than half, and the rest is unexplained. Present in this sample are around 39,000 clones, about 92% of which were seen just once. The ten largest clones take up 1.2% of the sample. A remark on this clone: This receptor's antigen is unknown. No much larger clone exists at a distance of one base, and base qualities are not known.

Its CDR3 holds 15 amino acids, cysteine through phenylalanine. The only DNA kept is the CDR3, 45 bases in frame from the first base. V is cut by 1 base and J by 2 bases, and the space between the germline ends is 8 bases. CDR1 SGHTA and CDR2 FQGNSA were looked up in the germline V gene. The V gene is TRBV7-2 and the J gene is TRBJ1-4; the D gene lacks a confident call. The sequence was collected from a female donor with multiple sclerosis, enrolled in a pregnancy study. The material sequenced was PBMCs (not recorded whether the cells were cultured). In nucleotides, the sequence is TGTGCCAGCAGCTTAGATACTGGGACTAATGAAAAACTGTTTTTT. Translated, it reads CASSLDTGTNEKLFF. Where the CDR3 stops, the reference TRBV7-2 and TRBJ1-4 genes take over; the full variable domain is GAGVSQSPSNKVTEKGKDVELRCDPISGHTALYWYRQSLGQGLEFLIYFQGNSAPDKSGLPSDRFSAERTGGSVSTLTIQRTQQEDSAVYLCASSLDTGTNEKLFFGSGTQLSVL.